The present T cell receptor (beta chain) was sequenced within a study of Graves' ophthalmopathy and Graves' hyperthyroidism. Study results and caveats: Separation of ophthalmopathy from stable hyperthyroidism was achieved by a 13-signature model, at around 89% sensitivity and roughly 81% specificity.

TCR beta CDR3 amplification used RNA transcripts. Second-round multiplex PCR came after first-round RT-PCR with HTBI primers. TCRdb passed the multiplex PCR reads through MiXCR, listing each CDR3 protein once. In the table there are over a million distinct CDR3 sequences, about two fifths of which are singletons. This clonotype was counted at least ten times. Antigen specificity is unknown. Germline-derived CDR1 and CDR2 are ENHRY and SYGVKD. The V end lost 6 bases, the J end lost 4 bases, and 12 bases lay between the germline ends. This CDR3 is 14 amino acids long. This chain uses TRBV10-3 with TRBJ2-2; D possibly uses TRBD1 or TRBD2 (5 bases each). Sequencing used peripheral blood or thyroid tissue (not recorded which). This TCR derives from an adult man with Graves' hyperthyroidism. This chain's CDR3 is CAISGDPSTGELFF. CDR3 DNA: TGTGCCATCAGCGGGGACCCGAGCACCGGGGAGCTGTTTTTT.